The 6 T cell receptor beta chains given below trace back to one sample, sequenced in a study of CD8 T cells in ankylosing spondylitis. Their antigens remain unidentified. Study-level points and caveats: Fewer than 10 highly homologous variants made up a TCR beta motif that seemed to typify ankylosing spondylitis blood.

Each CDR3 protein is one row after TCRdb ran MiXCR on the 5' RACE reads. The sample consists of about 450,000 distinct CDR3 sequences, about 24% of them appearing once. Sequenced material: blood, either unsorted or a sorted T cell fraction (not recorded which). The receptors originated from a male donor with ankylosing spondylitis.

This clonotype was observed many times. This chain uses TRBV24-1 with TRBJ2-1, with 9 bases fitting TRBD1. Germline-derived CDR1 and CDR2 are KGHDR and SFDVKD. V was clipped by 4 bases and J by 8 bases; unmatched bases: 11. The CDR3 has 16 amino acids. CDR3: CATSDSGTGLPHEQFF. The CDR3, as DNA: TGTGCCACCAGTGACTCCGGGACAGGGCTGCCGCATGAGCAGTTCTTC.

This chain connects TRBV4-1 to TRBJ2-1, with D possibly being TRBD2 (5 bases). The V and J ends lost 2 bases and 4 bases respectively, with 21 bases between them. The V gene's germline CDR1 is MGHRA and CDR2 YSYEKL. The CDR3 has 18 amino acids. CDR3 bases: TGCGCCAGCAGCCAATCTTGGGGTTGGGGAGTCGGATACAATGAGCAGTTCTTC. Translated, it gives CASSQSWGWGVGYNEQFF.

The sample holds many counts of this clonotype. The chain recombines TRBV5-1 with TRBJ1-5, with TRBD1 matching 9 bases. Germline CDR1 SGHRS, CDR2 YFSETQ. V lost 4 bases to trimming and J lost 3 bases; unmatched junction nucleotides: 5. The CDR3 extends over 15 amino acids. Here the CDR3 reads CASSPGQGDNQPQHF. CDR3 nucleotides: TGCGCCAGCAGCCCGGGACAGGGAGACAATCAGCCCCAGCATTTT.

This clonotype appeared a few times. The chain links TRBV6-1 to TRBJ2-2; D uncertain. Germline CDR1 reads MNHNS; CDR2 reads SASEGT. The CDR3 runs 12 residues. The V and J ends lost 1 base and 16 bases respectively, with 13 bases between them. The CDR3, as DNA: TGTGCCAGCAGTGAAGGGACGATTCAACGGTTTTTT. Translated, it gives CASSEGTIQRFF.

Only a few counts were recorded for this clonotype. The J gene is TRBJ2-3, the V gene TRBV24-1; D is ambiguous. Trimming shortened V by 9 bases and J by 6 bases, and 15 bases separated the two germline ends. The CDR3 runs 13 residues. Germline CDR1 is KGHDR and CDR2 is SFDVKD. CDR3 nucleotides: TGTGCCACCGGTTCTCAAGGGATGGATACGCAGTATTTT. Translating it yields CATGSQGMDTQYF.

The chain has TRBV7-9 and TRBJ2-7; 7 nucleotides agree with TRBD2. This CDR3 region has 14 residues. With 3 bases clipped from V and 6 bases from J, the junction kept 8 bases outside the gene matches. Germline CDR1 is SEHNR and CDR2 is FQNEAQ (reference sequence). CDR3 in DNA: TGTGCCAGCAGCTTTGGGAGACTAGCCGGCGAGCAGTACTTC. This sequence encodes CASSFGRLAGEQYF.